The TCR beta chain described here comes from a study of blood T cell repertoires in COVID-19. Study at large: The study drew acute and convalescent COVID-19 samples from the United States, Italy and Spain. T cells, B-cell-depleted T cells, or PBMCs supplied cDNA or gDNA.

V lost 0 bases and J lost 2, with 14 bases in between. This CDR3 is 16 amino acids long. The germline gives CDR1 LGHNA, CDR2 YNFKEQ. The method was immunoSEQ multiplex PCR; TCRdb's version includes in-frame clones alone and lacks a portion of them. The table includes roughly 180,000 clones, about 82% detected once. The receptor was isolated from a woman aged 25-40 years with acute or convalescent COVID-19. Sequenced material: peripheral blood. The chain carries TRBV4-2 and TRBJ2-7; TRBD2 is a possible D gene (6 bases). CDR3 sequence (DNA): TGTGCCAGCAGCCAAGATGGGGCAGGGAGGACCTACGAGCAGTACTTC. Translation gives CASSQDGAGRTYEQYF.